Following are 9 T cell receptor beta chains from one sample sequenced in a study of blood T cells in healthy people across ages. Primers used in a second PCR of about 7 to 12 cycles were a sample-barcoded 5' primer and a J-beta primer mix. MiXCR was run by TCRdb on the 5' RACE reads, yielding one entry per CDR3 protein. This sample has roughly 1,800,000 distinct CDR3 sequences, with about 50% found just once. Sequencing was performed on blood. Every receptor here comes from a woman in her forties in good health.

The chain joins TRBV20-1 to TRBJ2-5; a possible D gene is TRBD2 (6 bases). This CDR3 spans 15 amino acids. V gave up 5 bases and J gave up 2 bases, with 18 bases separating them. Germline CDR1 reads DFQATT; CDR2 reads SNEGSKA (reference sequence). CDR3 coding DNA: TGCAGTGCTCAGCCACTCGGGACTCATCAAGAGACCCAGTACTTC. It is translated as CSAQPLGTHQETQYF.

This clonotype turned up a few times. The chain links TRBV27 to TRBJ2-5; 8 bases agree with TRBD2. J gave up 5 bases and V 1 base, and 3 bases lay outside the gene matches. CDR1 is MNHEY, CDR2 SMNVEV, per germline (reference sequence). The length of the CDR3 is 14 residues. The CDR3 is CASSLYPSGETQYF. In nucleotides, the CDR3 is TGTGCCAGCAGTTTATACCCTAGCGGGGAGACCCAGTACTTC.

The V and J genes are TRBV6-6 and TRBJ2-5; D is ambiguous. The CDR3 totals 12 residues. The germline V and J ends were trimmed by 6 bases and 11 bases, with 16 bases remaining between them. Germline V gives CDR1 MNHNY, CDR2 SVGAGI (reference sequence). The CDR3 loop is CASRLIGDEQYF. Written as DNA, the CDR3 is TGTGCCAGCAGACTTATAGGAGATGAGCAGTACTTC.

The V gene is TRBV20-1, the J gene TRBJ1-5; maybe TRBD1 (6 bases). The germline V and J ends were trimmed by 6 bases and 6 bases, with 21 bases remaining between them. The CDR3 length is 15 residues. Per the germline V gene, CDR1 is DFQATT and CDR2 is SNEGSKA (reference sequence). The CDR3: CSASITGTRSQPQHF. Here the CDR3 DNA reads TGCAGTGCGAGTATTACAGGGACTAGGAGTCAGCCCCAGCATTTT.

The chain uses TRBV28 and TRBJ2-5; 9 nucleotides line up with TRBD2. Germline CDR1 reads MDHEN; CDR2 reads SYDVKM. Germline trimming cut 7 bases from V and 5 bases from J; bases unmatched to any gene: 14. This CDR3 region has 16 residues. CDR3 sequence: CASITGLSGGRETQYF. In nucleotides, the CDR3 is TGTGCCAGCATAACGGGCCTTAGCGGGGGCCGGGAGACCCAGTACTTC.

This clonotype was picked up a small number of times. This chain links TRBV10-3 with TRBJ1-2; 7 bases match TRBD1. Germline V gene data show CDR1 as ENHRY and CDR2 as SYGVKD. With 3 bases clipped from V and 7 bases from J, the junction kept 5 bases outside the gene matches. The CDR3 is made up of 13 amino acids. This chain's CDR3 is CAISDLGGGGYTF. The DNA of the CDR3 is TGTGCCATCAGTGATTTAGGGGGCGGTGGCTACACCTTC.

This rearrangement joins TRBV6-5 to TRBJ2-7, with D perhaps TRBD2 (6 bases). Deletions cut 2 bases from V and 2 bases from J, with 19 bases between. From germline, CDR1 is MNHEY and CDR2 SVGAGI. The CDR3 contains 17 residues. The CDR3 loop reads CASSYAGGDDSTYEQYF. Written as DNA, the CDR3 is TGTGCCAGCAGTTACGCCGGGGGTGATGACAGCACCTACGAGCAGTACTTC.

This rearrangement joins TRBV9 to TRBJ2-1, with D possibly being TRBD2 (7 bases). Germline V gene sequence: CDR1 SGDLS, CDR2 YYNGEE. V gave up 2 bases and J gave up 5 bases, with 14 bases separating them. There are 15 residues in the CDR3. In DNA, the CDR3 is TGTGCCAGCAGCGTTCGGGGGGACACAAACAATGAGCAGTTCTTC. Encoded protein: CASSVRGDTNNEQFF.

The chain couples TRBV29-1 to TRBJ2-6, with 7 bases aligning to TRBD1. V was pared by 6 bases and J by 4 bases, with 15 bases of the junction left unmatched. The CDR3 is 17 amino acids. Germline CDR1 reads SQVTM; CDR2 reads ANQGSEA. The CDR3 loop is CSVMGDSAFGGANVLTF. Here the CDR3 DNA reads TGCAGCGTGATGGGGGACAGTGCCTTTGGGGGGGCCAACGTCCTGACTTTC.